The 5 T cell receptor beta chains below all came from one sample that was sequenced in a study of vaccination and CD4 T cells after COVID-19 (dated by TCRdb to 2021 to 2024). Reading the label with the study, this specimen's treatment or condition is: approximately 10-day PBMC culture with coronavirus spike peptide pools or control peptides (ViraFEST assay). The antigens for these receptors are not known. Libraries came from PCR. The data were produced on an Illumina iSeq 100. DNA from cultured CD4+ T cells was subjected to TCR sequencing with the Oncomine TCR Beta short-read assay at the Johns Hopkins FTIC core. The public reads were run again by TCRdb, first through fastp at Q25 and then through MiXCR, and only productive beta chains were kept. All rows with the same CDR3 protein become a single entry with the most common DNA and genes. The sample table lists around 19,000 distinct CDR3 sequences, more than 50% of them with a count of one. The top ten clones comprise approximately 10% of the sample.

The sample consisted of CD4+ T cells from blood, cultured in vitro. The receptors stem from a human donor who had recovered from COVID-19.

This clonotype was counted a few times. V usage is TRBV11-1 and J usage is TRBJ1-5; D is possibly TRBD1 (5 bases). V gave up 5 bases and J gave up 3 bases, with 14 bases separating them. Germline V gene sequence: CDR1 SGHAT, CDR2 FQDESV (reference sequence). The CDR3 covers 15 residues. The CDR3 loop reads CASSLGQGDNQPQHF. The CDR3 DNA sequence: TGTGCCAGCAGCCTGGGTCAGGGAGACAATCAGCCCCAGCATTTT. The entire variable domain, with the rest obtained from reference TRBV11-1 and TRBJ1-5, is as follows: EAEVAQSPRYKITEKSQAVAFWCDPISGHATLYWYRQILGQGPELLVQFQDESVVDDSQLPKDRFSAERLKGVDSTLKIQPAELGDSAMYLCASSLGQGDNQPQHFGDGTRLSIL.

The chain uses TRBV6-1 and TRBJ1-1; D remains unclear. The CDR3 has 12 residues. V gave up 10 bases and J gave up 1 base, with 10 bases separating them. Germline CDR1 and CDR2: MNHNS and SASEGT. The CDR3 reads CATRWRNTEAFF. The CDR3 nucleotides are TGTGCCACCAGGTGGCGGAACACTGAAGCTTTCTTT.

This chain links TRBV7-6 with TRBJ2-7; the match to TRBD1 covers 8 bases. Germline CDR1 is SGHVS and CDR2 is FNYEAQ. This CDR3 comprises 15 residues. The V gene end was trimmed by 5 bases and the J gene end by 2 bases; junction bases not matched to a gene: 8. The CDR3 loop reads CASSKDRGFTYEQYF. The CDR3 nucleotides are TGTGCCAGCAGCAAAGACAGGGGCTTTACCTACGAGCAGTACTTC.

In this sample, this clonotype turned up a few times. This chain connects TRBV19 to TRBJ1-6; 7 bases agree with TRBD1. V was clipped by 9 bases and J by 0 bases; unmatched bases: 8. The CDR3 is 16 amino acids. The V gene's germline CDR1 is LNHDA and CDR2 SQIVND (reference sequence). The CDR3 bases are TGTGCCAGCAAGGACAGGTCCAGCTCCTATAATTCACCCCTCCACTTT. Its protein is CASKDRSSSYNSPLHF.

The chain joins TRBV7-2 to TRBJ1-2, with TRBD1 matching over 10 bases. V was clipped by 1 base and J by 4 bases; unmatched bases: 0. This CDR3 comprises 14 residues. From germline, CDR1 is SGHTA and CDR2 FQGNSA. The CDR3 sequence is CASSLGTGGYGYTF. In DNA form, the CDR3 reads TGTGCCAGCAGCTTAGGGACAGGGGGCTATGGCTACACCTTC.